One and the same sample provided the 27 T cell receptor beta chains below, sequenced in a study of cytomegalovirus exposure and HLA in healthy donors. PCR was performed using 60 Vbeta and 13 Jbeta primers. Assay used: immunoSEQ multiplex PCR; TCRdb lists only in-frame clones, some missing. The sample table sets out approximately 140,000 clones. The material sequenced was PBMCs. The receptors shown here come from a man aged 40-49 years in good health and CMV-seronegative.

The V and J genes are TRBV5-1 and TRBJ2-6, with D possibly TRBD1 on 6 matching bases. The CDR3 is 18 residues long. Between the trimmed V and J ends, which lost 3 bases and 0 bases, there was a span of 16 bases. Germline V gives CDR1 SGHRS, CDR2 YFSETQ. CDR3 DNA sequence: TGCGCCAGCAGCTCGACAGGAGGACTTCGCTCTGGGGCCAACGTCCTGACTTTC. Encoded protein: CASSSTGGLRSGANVLTF.

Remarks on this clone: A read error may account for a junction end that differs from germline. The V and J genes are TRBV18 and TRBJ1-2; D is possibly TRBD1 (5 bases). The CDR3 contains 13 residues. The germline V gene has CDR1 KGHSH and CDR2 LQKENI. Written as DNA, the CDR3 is TGTGCCGGCTCACCCGACAGTTCATATGGCTACACCTTC. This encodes CAGSPDSSYGYTF.

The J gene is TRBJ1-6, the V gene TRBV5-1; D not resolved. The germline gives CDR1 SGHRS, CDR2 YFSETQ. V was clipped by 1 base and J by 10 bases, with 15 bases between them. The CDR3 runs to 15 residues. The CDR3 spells CASSLSVTRESPLHF. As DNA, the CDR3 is TGCGCCAGCAGCTTGTCTGTTACACGGGAGTCACCCCTCCACTTT.

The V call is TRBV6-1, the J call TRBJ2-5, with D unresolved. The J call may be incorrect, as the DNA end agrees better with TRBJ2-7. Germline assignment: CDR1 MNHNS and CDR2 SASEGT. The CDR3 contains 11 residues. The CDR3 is CASSVSYEQYF. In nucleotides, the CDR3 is TGTGCCAGCAGTGTTTCATACGAGCAGTACTTC.

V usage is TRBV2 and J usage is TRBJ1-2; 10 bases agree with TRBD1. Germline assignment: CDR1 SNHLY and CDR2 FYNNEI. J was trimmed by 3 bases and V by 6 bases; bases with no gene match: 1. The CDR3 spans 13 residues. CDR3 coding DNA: TGTGCCAGCAGGGACAGGGGGGACTATGGCTACACCTTC. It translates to CASRDRGDYGYTF.

CDR3 in amino acids: CASSRTGSQGYTF. The CDR3 nucleotides are TGTGCCAGTAGCAGAACAGGTTCCCAGGGCTACACCTTC. The gene calls are TRBV19 and TRBJ1-2, with D possibly TRBD1 on 5 matching bases. Germline values: CDR1 LNHDA, CDR2 SQIVND (reference sequence). V lost 6 bases, J lost 8 bases, and 16 bases lay in between. The CDR3 consists of 13 residues. Full variable domain (missing parts from reference TRBV19 and TRBJ1-2): DGGITQSPKYLFRKEGQNVTLSCEQNLNHDAMYWYRQDPGQGLRLIYYSQIVNDFQKGDIAEGYSVSREKKESFPLTVTSAQKNPTAFYLCASSRTGSQGYTFGSGTRLTVV.

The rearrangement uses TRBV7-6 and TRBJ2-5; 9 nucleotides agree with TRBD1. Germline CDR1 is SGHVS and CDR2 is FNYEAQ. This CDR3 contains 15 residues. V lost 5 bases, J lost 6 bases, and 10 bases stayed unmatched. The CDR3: CASSPVGTGTKTQYF. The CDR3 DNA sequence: TGTGCCAGCAGCCCCGTAGGGACAGGGACGAAGACCCAGTACTTC.

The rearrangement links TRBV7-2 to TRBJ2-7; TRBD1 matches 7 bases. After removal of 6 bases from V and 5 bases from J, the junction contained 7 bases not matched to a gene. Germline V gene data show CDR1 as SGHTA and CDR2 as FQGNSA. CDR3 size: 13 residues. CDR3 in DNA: TGTGCCAGCAGTTCCGACAGGGATCACGAGCAGTACTTC. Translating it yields CASSSDRDHEQYF.

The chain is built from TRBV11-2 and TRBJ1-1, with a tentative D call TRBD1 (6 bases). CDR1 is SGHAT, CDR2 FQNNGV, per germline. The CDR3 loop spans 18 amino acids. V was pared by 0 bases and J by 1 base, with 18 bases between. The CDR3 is CASSLEAGQGPRNTEAFF. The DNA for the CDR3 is TGTGCCAGCAGCTTAGAGGCTGGTCAGGGGCCTCGGAACACTGAAGCTTTCTTT.

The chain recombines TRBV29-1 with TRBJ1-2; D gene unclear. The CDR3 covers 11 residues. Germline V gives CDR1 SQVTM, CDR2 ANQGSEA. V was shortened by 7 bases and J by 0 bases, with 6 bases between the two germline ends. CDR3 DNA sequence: TGCAGCGCCCTAACTAACTATGGCTACACCTTC. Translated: CSALTNYGYTF.

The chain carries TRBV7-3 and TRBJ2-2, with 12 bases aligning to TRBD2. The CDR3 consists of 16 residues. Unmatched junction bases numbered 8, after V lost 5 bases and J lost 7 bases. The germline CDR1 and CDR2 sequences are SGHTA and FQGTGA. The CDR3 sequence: CASSPSGGASVGELFF. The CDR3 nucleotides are TGTGCCAGCAGCCCTAGCGGGGGGGCATCTGTCGGGGAGCTGTTTTTT. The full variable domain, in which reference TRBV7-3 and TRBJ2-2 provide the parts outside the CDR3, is GAGVSQTPSNKVTEKGKYVELRCDPISGHTALYWYRQSLGQGPEFLIYFQGTGAADDSGLPNDRFFAVRPEGSVSTLKIQRTERGDSAVYLCASSPSGGASVGELFFGEGSRLTVL.

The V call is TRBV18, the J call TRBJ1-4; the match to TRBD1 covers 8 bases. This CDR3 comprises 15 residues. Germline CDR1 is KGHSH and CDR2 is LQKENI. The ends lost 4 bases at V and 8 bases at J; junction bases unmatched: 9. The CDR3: CASSHSAGGREKLFF. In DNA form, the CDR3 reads TGTGCCAGCTCACATTCCGCAGGGGGCCGCGAAAAACTGTTTTTT.

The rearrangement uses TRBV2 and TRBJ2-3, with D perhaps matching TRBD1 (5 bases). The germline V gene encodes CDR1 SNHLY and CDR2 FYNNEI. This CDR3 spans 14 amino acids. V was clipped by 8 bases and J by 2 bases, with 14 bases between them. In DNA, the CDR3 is TGTGCCAGCTTAAGAAGGGGCTACACAGATACGCAGTATTTT. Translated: CASLRRGYTDTQYF.

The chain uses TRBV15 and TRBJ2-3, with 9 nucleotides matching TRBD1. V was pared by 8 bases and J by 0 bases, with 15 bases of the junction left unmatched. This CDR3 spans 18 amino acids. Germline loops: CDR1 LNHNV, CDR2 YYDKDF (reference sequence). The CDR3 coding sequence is TGTGCCACCTACACCACCTTGGGGACAGGGTTTAGCACAGATACGCAGTATTTT. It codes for CATYTTLGTGFSTDTQYF.

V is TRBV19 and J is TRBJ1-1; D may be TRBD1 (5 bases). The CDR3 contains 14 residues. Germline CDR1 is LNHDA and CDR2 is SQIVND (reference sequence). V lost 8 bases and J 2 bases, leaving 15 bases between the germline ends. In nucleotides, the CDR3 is TGTGCCAGTCGCTCCGGGGGGGGAAACACTGAAGCTTTCTTT. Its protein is CASRSGGGNTEAFF. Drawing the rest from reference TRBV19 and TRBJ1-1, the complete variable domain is DGGITQSPKYLFRKEGQNVTLSCEQNLNHDAMYWYRQDPGQGLRLIYYSQIVNDFQKGDIAEGYSVSREKKESFPLTVTSAQKNPTAFYLCASRSGGGNTEAFFGQGTRLTVV.

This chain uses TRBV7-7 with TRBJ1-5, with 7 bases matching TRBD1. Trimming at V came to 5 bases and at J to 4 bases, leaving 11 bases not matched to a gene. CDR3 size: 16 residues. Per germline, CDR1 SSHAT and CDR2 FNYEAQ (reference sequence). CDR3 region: CASSERQGQDNQPQHF. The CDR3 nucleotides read TGTGCCAGCAGCGAACGACAGGGCCAGGATAATCAGCCCCAGCATTTT.

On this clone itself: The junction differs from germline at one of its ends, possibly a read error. The CDR3 coding sequence is TGTGCCAGCAGTCAAGGACTAGCGGGGGCCAATAACATTCAGTACTTC. This sequence encodes CASSQGLAGANNIQYF. V and J are TRBV6-1 and TRBJ2-4, with 13 bases that match TRBD2. CDR1 is MNHNS, CDR2 SASEGT, per germline. The CDR3 is made up of 16 amino acids.

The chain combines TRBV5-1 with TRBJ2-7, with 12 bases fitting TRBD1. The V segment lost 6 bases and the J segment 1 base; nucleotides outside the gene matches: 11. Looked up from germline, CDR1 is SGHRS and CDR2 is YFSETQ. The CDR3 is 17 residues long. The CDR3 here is CASKPGQGALKSYEQYF. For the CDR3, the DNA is TGCGCCAGCAAACCGGGACAGGGGGCCCTTAAATCCTACGAGCAGTACTTC.

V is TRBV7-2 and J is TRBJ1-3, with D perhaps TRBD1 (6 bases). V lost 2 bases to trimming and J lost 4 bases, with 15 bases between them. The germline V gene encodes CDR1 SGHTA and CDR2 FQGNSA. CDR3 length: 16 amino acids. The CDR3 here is CASSLWGGARGNTIYF. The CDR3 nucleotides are TGTGCCAGCAGCTTATGGGGGGGGGCTAGGGGAAACACCATATATTTT.

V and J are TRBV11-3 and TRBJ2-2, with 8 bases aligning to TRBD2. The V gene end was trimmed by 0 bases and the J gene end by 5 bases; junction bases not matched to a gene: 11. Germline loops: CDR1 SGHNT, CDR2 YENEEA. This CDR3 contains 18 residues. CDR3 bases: TGTGCCAGCAGCTTAGATGGTTACGGCGGGGGGCTGACCGGGGAGCTGTTTTTT. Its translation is CASSLDGYGGGLTGELFF.

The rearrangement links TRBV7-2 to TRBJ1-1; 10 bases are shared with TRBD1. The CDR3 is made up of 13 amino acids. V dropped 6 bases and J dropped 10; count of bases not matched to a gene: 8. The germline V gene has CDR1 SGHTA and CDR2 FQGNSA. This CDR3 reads CASSNRDRGLAFF. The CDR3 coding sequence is TGTGCCAGCAGTAACCGGGACAGGGGTTTAGCTTTCTTT.

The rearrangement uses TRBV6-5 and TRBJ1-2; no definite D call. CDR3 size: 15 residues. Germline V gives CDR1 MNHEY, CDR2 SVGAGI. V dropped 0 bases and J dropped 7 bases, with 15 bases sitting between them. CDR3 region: CASSYSFDGGGGYTF. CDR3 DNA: TGTGCCAGCAGTTACTCGTTCGACGGCGGTGGTGGCTACACCTTC.

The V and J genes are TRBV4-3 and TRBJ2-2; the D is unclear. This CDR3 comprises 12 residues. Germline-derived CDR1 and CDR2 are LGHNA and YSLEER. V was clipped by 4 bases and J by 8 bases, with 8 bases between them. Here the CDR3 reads CASSPIAGELFF. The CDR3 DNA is TGCGCCAGCAGCCCGATTGCGGGGGAGCTGTTTTTT.

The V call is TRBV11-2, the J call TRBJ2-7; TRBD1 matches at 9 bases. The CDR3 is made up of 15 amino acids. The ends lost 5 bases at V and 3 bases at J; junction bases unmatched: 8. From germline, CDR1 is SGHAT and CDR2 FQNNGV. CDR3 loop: CASSPGTGLHYEQYF. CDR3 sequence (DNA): TGTGCCAGCAGCCCAGGGACAGGGCTACACTACGAGCAGTACTTC.

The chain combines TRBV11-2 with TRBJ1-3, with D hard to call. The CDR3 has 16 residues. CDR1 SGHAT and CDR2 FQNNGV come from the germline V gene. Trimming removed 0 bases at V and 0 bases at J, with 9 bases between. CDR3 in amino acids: CASSLEAVSSGNTIYF. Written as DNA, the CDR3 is TGTGCCAGCAGCTTAGAGGCAGTCAGCTCTGGAAACACCATATATTTT.

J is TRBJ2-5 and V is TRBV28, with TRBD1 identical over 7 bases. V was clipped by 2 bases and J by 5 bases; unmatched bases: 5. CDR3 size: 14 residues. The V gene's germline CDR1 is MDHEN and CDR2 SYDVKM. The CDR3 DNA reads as TGTGCCAGCAGTTTAACAGGGGCAGCGGAGACCCAGTACTTC. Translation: CASSLTGAAETQYF.

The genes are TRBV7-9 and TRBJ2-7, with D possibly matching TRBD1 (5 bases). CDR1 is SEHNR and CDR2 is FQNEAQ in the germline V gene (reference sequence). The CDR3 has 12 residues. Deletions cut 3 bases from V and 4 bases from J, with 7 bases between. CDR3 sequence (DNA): TGTGCCAGCAGCTTCCAGGGTTACGAGCAGTACTTC. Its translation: CASSFQGYEQYF. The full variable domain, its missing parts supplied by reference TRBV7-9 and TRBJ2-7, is DTGVSQNPRHKITKRGQNVTFRCDPISEHNRLYWYRQTLGQGPEFLTYFQNEAQLEKSRLLSDRFSAERPKGSFSTLEIQRTEQGDSAMYLCASSFQGYEQYFGPGTRLTVT.